The clone carrying this T cell receptor (beta chain) has just a few counts. Using its own MiXCR run on the 5' RACE reads, TCRdb lists one record per CDR3 protein. This sample has hundreds of thousands of distinct CDR3 sequences, with about 14% found just once. The trim removed 4 bases at V and 11 bases at J, leaving 20 bases unmatched. The germline CDR1 and CDR2 sequences are SGHRS and YFSETQ. This CDR3 comprises 16 residues. The data are from a study of identical twins. This clonotype was obtained from a woman in her late teens or twenties in good health. The chain is built from TRBV5-1 and TRBJ1-1; 7 nucleotides align to TRBD1. What was sequenced was memory (CD45RO+) T cells sorted from blood. CDR3 region: CASSMTGYDSKRPAFF. The CDR3 bases are TGCGCCAGCAGCATGACAGGGTACGACTCAAAACGCCCGGCTTTCTTT.